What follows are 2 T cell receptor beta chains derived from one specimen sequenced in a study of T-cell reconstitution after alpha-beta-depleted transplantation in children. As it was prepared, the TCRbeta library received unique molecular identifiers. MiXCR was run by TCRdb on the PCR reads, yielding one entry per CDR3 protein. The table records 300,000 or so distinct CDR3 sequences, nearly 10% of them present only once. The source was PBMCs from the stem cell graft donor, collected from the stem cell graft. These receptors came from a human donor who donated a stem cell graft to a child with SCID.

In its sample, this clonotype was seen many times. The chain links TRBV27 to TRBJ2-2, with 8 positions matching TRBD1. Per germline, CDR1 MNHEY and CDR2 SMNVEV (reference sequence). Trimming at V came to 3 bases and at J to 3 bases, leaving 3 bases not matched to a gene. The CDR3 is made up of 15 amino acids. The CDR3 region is CASSLRQGHTGELFF. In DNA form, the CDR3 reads TGTGCCAGCAGTTTGAGACAGGGGCACACCGGGGAGCTGTTTTTT.

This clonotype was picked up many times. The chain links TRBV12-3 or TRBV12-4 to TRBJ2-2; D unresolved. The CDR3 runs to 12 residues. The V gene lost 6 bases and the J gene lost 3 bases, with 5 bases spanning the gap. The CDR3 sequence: CASRQYTGELFF. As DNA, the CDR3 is TGTGCCAGCAGGCAATACACCGGGGAGCTGTTTTTT.